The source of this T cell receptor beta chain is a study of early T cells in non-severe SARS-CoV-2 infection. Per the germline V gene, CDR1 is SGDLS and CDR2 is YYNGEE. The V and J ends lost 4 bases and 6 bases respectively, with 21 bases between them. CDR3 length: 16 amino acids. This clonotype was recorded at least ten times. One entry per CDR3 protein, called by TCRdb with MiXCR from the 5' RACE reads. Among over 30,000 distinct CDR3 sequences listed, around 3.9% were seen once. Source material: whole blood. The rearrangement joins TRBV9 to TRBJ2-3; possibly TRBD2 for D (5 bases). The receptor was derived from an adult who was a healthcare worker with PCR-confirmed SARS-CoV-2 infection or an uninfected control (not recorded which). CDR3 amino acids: CASSPASAGSGDTQYF. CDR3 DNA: TGTGCCAGCAGCCCTGCCTCGGCGGGCTCCGGGGATACGCAGTATTTT.